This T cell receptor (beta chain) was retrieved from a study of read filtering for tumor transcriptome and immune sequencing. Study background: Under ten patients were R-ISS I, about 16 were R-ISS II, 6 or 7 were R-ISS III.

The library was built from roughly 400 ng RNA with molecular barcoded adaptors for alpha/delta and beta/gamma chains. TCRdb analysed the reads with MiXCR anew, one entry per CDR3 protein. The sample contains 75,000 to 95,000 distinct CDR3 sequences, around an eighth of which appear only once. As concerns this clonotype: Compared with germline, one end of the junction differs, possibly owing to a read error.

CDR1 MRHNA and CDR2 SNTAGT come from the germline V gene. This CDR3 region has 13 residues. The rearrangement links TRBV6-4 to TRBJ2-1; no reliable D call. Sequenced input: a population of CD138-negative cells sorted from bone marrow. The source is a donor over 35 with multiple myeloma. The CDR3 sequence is CASGAGPRNELFF. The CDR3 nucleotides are TGTGCCAGCGGCGCCGGACCTCGCAACGAGCTGTTCTTC.